These T cell receptor beta chains were read from a single sample in a study of cytomegalovirus exposure and HLA in healthy donors. Using immunoSEQ multiplex PCR, the repertoire was profiled, and TCRdb retains in-frame clones only, with some absent. There are 60,000 to 65,000 clones in the sample; 90% to 96% occur only once, and more than 0.9% lies in the top ten. The sequenced sample was PBMCs. Source of these receptors: a woman under 30 in good health and CMV-seronegative. The CDR3 runs from the conserved cysteine through the conserved F or W. D genes are given only for firm matches. Clone size, where shown, is once, few, many, or a class for clones that have expanded.

j_gene: TRBJ2-1
abundance: NA
d_gene: NA
v_gene: TRBV7-9
CDR3aa: CASSFYRGGSNEQFF
CDR3nt: TGTGCCAGCAGCTTTTATAGGGGGGGATCTAATGAGCAGTTCTTC

j_gene: TRBJ2-2
abundance: NA
d_gene: NA
v_gene: TRBV9
CDR3aa: CASSAPGTTSGELFF
CDR3nt: TGTGCCAGCAGCGCCCCCGGGACAACATCCGGGGAGCTGTTTTTT

j_gene: TRBJ2-5
abundance: NA
d_gene: TRBD1
v_gene: TRBV28
CDR3aa: CASSLGWSGGVKETQYF
CDR3nt: TGTGCCAGCAGTTTAGGGTGGTCAGGGGGCGTCAAGGAGACCCAGTACTTC

j_gene: TRBJ2-5
abundance: NA
d_gene: TRBD2
v_gene: TRBV5-1
CDR3aa: CASSWGTSGQETQYF
CDR3nt: TGCGCCAGCAGCTGGGGGACTAGCGGGCAAGAGACCCAGTACTTC

j_gene: TRBJ2-7
abundance: NA
d_gene: NA
v_gene: TRBV19
CDR3aa: CASSIEAGRSYEQYF
CDR3nt: TGTGCCAGTAGTATAGAGGCCGGGAGATCCTACGAGCAGTACTTC

j_gene: TRBJ2-1
abundance: NA
d_gene: TRBD2
v_gene: TRBV7-7
CDR3aa: CASSLRPGTSGYNEQFF
CDR3nt: TGTGCCAGCAGCTTACGTCCCGGGACTAGCGGGTACAATGAGCAGTTCTTC

j_gene: TRBJ1-1
abundance: once
d_gene: NA
v_gene: TRBV30
CDR3aa: CAWSKRAVTAEAFF
CDR3nt: TGTGCCTGGAGTAAGAGGGCAGTCACCGCTGAAGCTTTCTTT

j_gene: TRBJ2-1
abundance: NA
d_gene: TRBD2
v_gene: TRBV19
CDR3aa: CASSISGPSGSPHTYNEQFF
CDR3nt: TGTGCCAGTAGTATCTCTGGGCCTAGCGGGAGTCCCCACACCTACAATGAGCAGTTCTTC

j_gene: TRBJ2-7
abundance: NA
d_gene: NA
v_gene: TRBV7-8
CDR3aa: CASSLGQGAYEQYF
CDR3nt: TGTGCCAGCAGCTTAGGGCAGGGTGCCTACGAGCAGTACTTC

j_gene: TRBJ1-2
abundance: NA
d_gene: TRBD1
v_gene: TRBV7-9
CDR3aa: CASSFGDSLHGYTF
CDR3nt: TGTGCCAGCAGCTTTGGGGACAGCCTCCATGGCTACACCTTC

j_gene: TRBJ2-1
abundance: NA
d_gene: TRBD2
v_gene: TRBV30
CDR3aa: CAWSVDGGGRYEQFF
CDR3nt: TGTGCCTGGAGTGTAGACGGCGGGGGTCGGTATGAGCAGTTCTTC

j_gene: TRBJ2-7
abundance: NA
d_gene: TRBD1
v_gene: TRBV27
CDR3aa: CASSPTGAPYEQYF
CDR3nt: TGTGCCAGCAGCCCGACAGGGGCTCCCTACGAGCAGTACTTC

j_gene: TRBJ1-5
abundance: NA
d_gene: TRBD1
v_gene: TRBV4-3
CDR3aa: CASSQTGESQPQHF
CDR3nt: TGCGCCAGCAGCCAAACAGGGGAGTCCCAGCCCCAGCATTTT

j_gene: TRBJ1-2
abundance: NA
d_gene: NA
v_gene: TRBV5-4
CDR3aa: CASSSGRGGLGGYTF
CDR3nt: TGTGCCAGCAGCTCGGGGCGCGGGGGGCTCGGCGGCTACACCTTC

j_gene: TRBJ2-7
abundance: NA
d_gene: NA
v_gene: TRBV7-2
CDR3aa: CASSLGPTGSSYEQYF
CDR3nt: TGTGCCAGCAGCTTGGGCCCCACAGGGAGCTCCTACGAGCAGTACTTC

j_gene: TRBJ2-1
abundance: NA
d_gene: TRBD1
v_gene: TRBV7-7
CDR3aa: CASSLGVTGLDEQFF
CDR3nt: TGTGCTAGCAGCTTAGGGGTGACAGGGTTGGATGAGCAGTTCTTC

j_gene: TRBJ1-1
abundance: once
d_gene: TRBD1
v_gene: TRBV6-5
CDR3aa: CASSWLRQGNEAFF
CDR3nt: TGTGCCAGCAGTTGGCTACGACAGGGCAATGAAGCTTTCTTT

j_gene: TRBJ2-1
abundance: NA
d_gene: TRBD2
v_gene: TRBV7-3
CDR3aa: CASPTSGPHNEQFF
CDR3nt: TGTGCCAGCCCCACTAGCGGACCGCACAATGAGCAGTTCTTC

j_gene: TRBJ1-1
abundance: NA
d_gene: NA
v_gene: TRBV18
CDR3aa: CASSPSGLTEAFF
CDR3nt: TGTGCCAGCTCACCATCGGGTCTCACTGAAGCTTTCTTT

j_gene: TRBJ2-3
abundance: NA
d_gene: NA
v_gene: TRBV5-1
CDR3aa: CASSLAAQLDTQYF
CDR3nt: TGCGCCAGCAGCTTGGCCGCCCAACTAGATACGCAGTATTTT

j_gene: TRBJ2-5
abundance: NA
d_gene: TRBD2
v_gene: TRBV7-3
CDR3aa: CASSMSGGERETQYF
CDR3nt: TGTGCCAGCAGCATGAGCGGGGGGGAGAGGGAGACCCAGTACTTC

j_gene: TRBJ1-5
abundance: once
d_gene: NA
v_gene: TRBV4-3
CDR3aa: CASSQDLGPQPQHF
CDR3nt: TGCGCCAGCAGCCAAGATCTCGGTCCTCAGCCCCAGCATTTT

j_gene: TRBJ2-3
abundance: once
d_gene: NA
v_gene: TRBV19
CDR3aa: CASSIGPVPTDTQYF
CDR3nt: TGTGCCAGTAGTATAGGTCCGGTGCCCACAGATACGCAGTATTTT

j_gene: TRBJ2-7
abundance: NA
d_gene: NA
v_gene: TRBV18
CDR3aa: CASSPPAASYEQYF
CDR3nt: TGTGCCAGCTCACCCCCAGCGGCCTCCTACGAGCAGTACTTC

j_gene: TRBJ2-7
abundance: NA
d_gene: TRBD2
v_gene: TRBV11-2
CDR3aa: CASSLDWREGLDEQYF
CDR3nt: TGTGCCAGCAGCTTAGATTGGCGGGAGGGCCTGGACGAGCAGTACTTC

j_gene: TRBJ2-1
abundance: NA
d_gene: TRBD1
v_gene: TRBV29-1
CDR3aa: CSVDRAGGSYNEQFF
CDR3nt: TGCAGCGTTGATCGGGCAGGGGGCTCCTACAATGAGCAGTTCTTC

j_gene: TRBJ1-1
abundance: NA
d_gene: NA
v_gene: TRBV7-3
CDR3aa: CASSLTSGQYLTEAFF
CDR3nt: TGTGCCAGCAGCTTAACGTCCGGACAGTATTTAACTGAAGCTTTCTTT

j_gene: TRBJ2-1
abundance: NA
d_gene: TRBD1
v_gene: TRBV4-3
CDR3aa: CASSQEPPTGVNEQFF
CDR3nt: TGCGCCAGCAGCCAAGAACCCCCGACAGGGGTCAATGAGCAGTTCTTC

j_gene: TRBJ1-6
abundance: NA
d_gene: NA
v_gene: TRBV28
CDR3aa: CASSPPGRGSYNSPLHF
CDR3nt: TGTGCCAGCAGCCCCCCGGGGAGGGGTTCCTATAATTCACCCCTCCACTTT

j_gene: TRBJ2-2
abundance: once
d_gene: TRBD2
v_gene: TRBV5-4
CDR3aa: CASSWGSTSRGHTGELFF
CDR3nt: TGTGCCAGCAGCTGGGGGTCGACTAGCCGGGGCCACACCGGGGAGCTGTTTTTT

j_gene: TRBJ2-7
abundance: NA
d_gene: NA
v_gene: TRBV28
CDR3aa: CASSFEQGGSFFYEQYF
CDR3nt: TGTGCCAGCAGTTTTGAGCAGGGAGGTAGTTTCTTCTACGAGCAGTACTTC

j_gene: TRBJ1-2
abundance: NA
d_gene: NA
v_gene: TRBV7-6
CDR3aa: CGSSLRGWAGRGYGYTF
CDR3nt: TGTGGCAGCAGCTTAAGGGGCTGGGCAGGGCGAGGCTATGGCTACACCTTC

j_gene: TRBJ1-2
abundance: NA
d_gene: TRBD1
v_gene: TRBV2
CDR3aa: CAIQTGRDGYTF
CDR3nt: TGTGCCATTCAGACAGGGCGGGATGGCTACACCTTC

j_gene: TRBJ2-1
abundance: NA
d_gene: TRBD2
v_gene: TRBV7-9
CDR3aa: CASRLAGYNEQFF
CDR3nt: TGTGCCAGCAGGCTAGCGGGGTACAATGAGCAGTTCTTC

j_gene: TRBJ1-1
abundance: NA
d_gene: TRBD1
v_gene: TRBV7-2
CDR3aa: CASSLAGGNTEAFF
CDR3nt: TGTGCCAGCAGCTTAGCAGGGGGCAACACTGAAGCTTTCTTT

j_gene: TRBJ2-1
abundance: once
d_gene: NA
v_gene: TRBV21-1
CDR3aa: CASSKRGGGASGSSPYNEQFF
CDR3nt: TGTGCCAGCAGCAAAAGAGGGGGCGGGGCTAGCGGGAGTAGCCCCTACAATGAGCAGTTCTTC

j_gene: TRBJ2-5
abundance: NA
d_gene: TRBD1
v_gene: TRBV5-4
CDR3aa: CASSPGTEETQYF
CDR3nt: TGTGCCAGCAGCCCCGGGACAGAAGAGACCCAGTACTTC

j_gene: TRBJ1-4
abundance: NA
d_gene: NA
v_gene: TRBV5-1
CDR3aa: CASSLGTGGVLREKLFF
CDR3nt: TGCGCCAGCAGCTTGGGGACCGGGGGGGTGCTCCGTGAAAAACTGTTTTTT

j_gene: TRBJ2-7
abundance: NA
d_gene: TRBD2
v_gene: TRBV4-1
CDR3aa: CASSQGLAGGYEQYF
CDR3nt: TGCGCCAGCAGCCAAGGTCTAGCGGGAGGGTACGAGCAGTACTTC

j_gene: TRBJ2-6
abundance: NA
d_gene: NA
v_gene: TRBV15
CDR3aa: CATSRVQQRGSGANVLTF
CDR3nt: TGTGCCACCAGCAGAGTACAGCAAAGGGGGTCTGGGGCCAACGTCCTGACTTTC

j_gene: TRBJ2-7
abundance: NA
d_gene: NA
v_gene: TRBV4-1
CDR3aa: CASSQPPPGYEQYF
CDR3nt: TGCGCCAGCAGCCAACCACCTCCAGGGTACGAGCAGTACTTC

j_gene: TRBJ1-4
abundance: NA
d_gene: NA
v_gene: TRBV28
CDR3aa: CASSLGGAGSNEKLFF
CDR3nt: TGTGCCAGCAGTTTGGGGGGGGCAGGGTCTAATGAAAAACTGTTTTTT

j_gene: TRBJ2-7
abundance: NA
d_gene: TRBD1
v_gene: TRBV28
CDR3aa: CASSPPGQGSYEQYF
CDR3nt: TGTGCCAGCAGTCCCCCCGGACAGGGATCCTACGAGCAGTACTTC

j_gene: TRBJ2-4
abundance: NA
d_gene: TRBD2
v_gene: TRBV7-4
CDR3aa: CASSPAGGSGIGKNIQYF
CDR3nt: TGTGCCAGCAGCCCAGCCGGGGGGTCGGGGATAGGCAAAAACATTCAGTACTTC

j_gene: TRBJ1-5
abundance: once
d_gene: NA
v_gene: TRBV7-8
CDR3aa: CASSPGWPYSNQPQHF
CDR3nt: TGTGCCAGCAGCCCAGGGTGGCCTTATAGCAATCAGCCCCAGCATTTT

j_gene: TRBJ2-3
abundance: NA
d_gene: NA
v_gene: TRBV5-1
CDR3aa: CASSLGQSTDTQYF
CDR3nt: TGCGCCAGCAGCCTTGGACAGAGCACAGATACGCAGTATTTT

j_gene: TRBJ2-2
abundance: NA
d_gene: NA
v_gene: TRBV10-3
CDR3aa: CAISQASNTGELFF
CDR3nt: TGTGCCATCAGCCAGGCTTCGAACACCGGGGAGCTGTTTTTT

j_gene: TRBJ2-5
abundance: NA
d_gene: NA
v_gene: TRBV29-1
CDR3aa: CSAPRADQETQYF
CDR3nt: TGCAGCGCCCCGAGGGCAGATCAAGAGACCCAGTACTTC

j_gene: TRBJ1-1
abundance: NA
d_gene: NA
v_gene: TRBV19
CDR3aa: CASMARRGTEAFF
CDR3nt: TGTGCCAGTATGGCTAGAAGGGGGACTGAAGCTTTCTTT

j_gene: TRBJ2-3
abundance: once
d_gene: TRBD2
v_gene: TRBV7-9
CDR3aa: CASSPGLAGDTDTQYF
CDR3nt: TGTGCCAGCAGCCCCGGACTAGCGGGGGACACAGATACGCAGTATTTT

j_gene: TRBJ2-7
abundance: NA
d_gene: TRBD2
v_gene: TRBV18
CDR3aa: CASSPRPGLVSYEQYF
CDR3nt: TGTGCCAGCTCCCCCCGGCCGGGACTAGTCTCCTACGAGCAGTACTTC

j_gene: TRBJ2-7
abundance: NA
d_gene: NA
v_gene: TRBV21-1
CDR3aa: CASSKRAWVGSVEPYEQYF
CDR3nt: TGTGCCAGCAGCAAGAGGGCTTGGGTGGGCTCGGTTGAACCCTACGAGCAGTACTTC

j_gene: TRBJ2-7
abundance: NA
d_gene: TRBD2
v_gene: TRBV28
CDR3aa: CASSLPREASYEQYF
CDR3nt: TGTGCCAGCAGTTTGCCGCGGGAGGCCTCCTACGAGCAGTACTTC

j_gene: TRBJ1-1
abundance: NA
d_gene: NA
v_gene: TRBV9
CDR3aa: CASSVGSGGAEAFF
CDR3nt: TGTGCCAGCAGCGTAGGGTCTGGAGGGGCTGAAGCTTTCTTT

j_gene: TRBJ2-7
abundance: NA
d_gene: NA
v_gene: TRBV7-9
CDR3aa: CASSSRTVESYEQYF
CDR3nt: TGTGCCAGCAGCTCGAGGACAGTGGAGTCCTACGAGCAGTACTTC

j_gene: TRBJ2-2
abundance: NA
d_gene: NA
v_gene: TRBV21-1
CDR3aa: CASSNRQQPNTGELFF
CDR3nt: TGTGCCAGCAGCAATCGACAGCAACCGAACACCGGGGAGCTGTTTTTT

j_gene: TRBJ1-1
abundance: NA
d_gene: NA
v_gene: TRBV29-1
CDR3aa: CSVTGQLNTEAFF
CDR3nt: TGCAGCGTCACAGGCCAGCTGAACACTGAAGCTTTCTTT